The present entry profiles one T cell receptor beta chain with its context. Its specificity is not known. Healthy Caucasians from Russia aged about 6 to 90 served as donors. Together with a sample-barcoded 5' primer, a J-beta primer mix was included in a second PCR lasting roughly 6 to 12 cycles. Using its own MiXCR run on the 5' RACE reads, TCRdb lists one record per CDR3 protein. Here the sample spans about 620,000 distinct CDR3 sequences, more than 20% being singletons. The sample is drawn from a study of blood T cells in healthy people across ages. Germline CDR1 and CDR2: LGHDT and YNNKEL (reference sequence). Trimming cost V 0 bases and J 16 bases, with 7 bases left between them. The CDR3 length is 11 residues. Regarding the study as a whole: Changes in expanded clonotypes were possibly confounded, as the CMV status of donors was unknown. TCR beta diversity per million T cells fell roughly linearly with age.

The TCR originated in a man in his sixties or seventies in good health. V gene TRBV3-1 combines with J gene TRBJ1-6; D call uncertain. Sequencing was carried out using blood. As DNA, the CDR3 is TGTGCCAGCAGCCAAGAACAGAGACTCCACTTT. It codes for CASSQEQRLHF.